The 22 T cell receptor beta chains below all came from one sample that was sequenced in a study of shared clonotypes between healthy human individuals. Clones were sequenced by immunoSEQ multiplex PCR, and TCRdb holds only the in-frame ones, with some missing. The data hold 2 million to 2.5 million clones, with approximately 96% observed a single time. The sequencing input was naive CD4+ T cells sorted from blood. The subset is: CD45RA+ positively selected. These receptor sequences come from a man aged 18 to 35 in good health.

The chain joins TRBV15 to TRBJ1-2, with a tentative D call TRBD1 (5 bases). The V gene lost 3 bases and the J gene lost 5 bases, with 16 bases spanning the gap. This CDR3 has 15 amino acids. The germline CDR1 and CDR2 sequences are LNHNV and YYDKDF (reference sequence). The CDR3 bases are TGTGCCACCAGCAGGTTTGAAGGGGTCGTATATGGCTACACCTTC. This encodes CATSRFEGVVYGYTF.

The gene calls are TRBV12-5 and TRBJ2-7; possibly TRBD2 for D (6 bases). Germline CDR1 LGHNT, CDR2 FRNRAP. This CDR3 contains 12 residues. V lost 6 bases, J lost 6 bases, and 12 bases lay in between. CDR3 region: CASGRDHLEQYF. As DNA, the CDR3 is TGTGCTAGTGGGCGGGACCACCTCGAGCAGTACTTC.

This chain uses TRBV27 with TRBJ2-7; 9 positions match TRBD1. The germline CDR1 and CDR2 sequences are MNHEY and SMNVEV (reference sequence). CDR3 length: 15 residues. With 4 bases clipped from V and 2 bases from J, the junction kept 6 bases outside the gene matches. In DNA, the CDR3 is TGTGCCAGCAGTTCACGGACAGGGGACGCCTACGAGCAGTACTTC. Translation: CASSSRTGDAYEQYF.

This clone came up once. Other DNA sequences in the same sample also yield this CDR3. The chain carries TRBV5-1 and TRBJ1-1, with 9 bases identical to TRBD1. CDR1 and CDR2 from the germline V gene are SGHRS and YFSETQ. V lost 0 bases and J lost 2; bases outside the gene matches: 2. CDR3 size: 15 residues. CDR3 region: CASSLGTGANTEAFF. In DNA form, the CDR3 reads TGCGCCAGCAGCTTGGGGACAGGGGCCAACACTGAAGCTTTCTTT.

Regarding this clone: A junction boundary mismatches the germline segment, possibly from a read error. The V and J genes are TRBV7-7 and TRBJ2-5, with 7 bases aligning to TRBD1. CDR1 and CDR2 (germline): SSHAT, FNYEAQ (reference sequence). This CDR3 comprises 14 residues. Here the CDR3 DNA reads TGTGCTAGCAGCCCGACAGGGTTTGGAGAGACCCAGTACTTC. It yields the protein CASSPTGFGETQYF.

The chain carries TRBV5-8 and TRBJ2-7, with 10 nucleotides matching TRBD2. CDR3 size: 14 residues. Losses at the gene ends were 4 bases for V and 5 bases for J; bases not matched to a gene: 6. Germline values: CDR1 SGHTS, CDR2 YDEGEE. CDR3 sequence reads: CASSRLAGLDEQYF. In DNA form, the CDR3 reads TGTGCCAGCAGCCGACTAGCGGGTTTAGACGAGCAGTACTTC. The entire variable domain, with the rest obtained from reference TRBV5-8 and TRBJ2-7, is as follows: EAGVTQSPTHLIKTRGQQATLRCSPISGHTSVYWYQQALGLGLQFLLWYDEGEERNRGNFPPRFSGRQFPNYSSELNVNALELEDSALYLCASSRLAGLDEQYFGPGTRLTVT.

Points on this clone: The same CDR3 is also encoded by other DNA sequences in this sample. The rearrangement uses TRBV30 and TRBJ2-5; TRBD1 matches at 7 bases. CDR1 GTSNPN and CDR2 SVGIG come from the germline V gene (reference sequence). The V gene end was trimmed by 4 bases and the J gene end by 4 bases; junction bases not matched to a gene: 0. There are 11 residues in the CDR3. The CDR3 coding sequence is TGTGCCTGGACAGGGGGAGAGACCCAGTACTTC. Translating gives CAWTGGETQYF.

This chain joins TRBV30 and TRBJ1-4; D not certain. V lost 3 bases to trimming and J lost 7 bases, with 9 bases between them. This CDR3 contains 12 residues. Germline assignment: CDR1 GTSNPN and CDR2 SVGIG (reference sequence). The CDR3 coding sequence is TGTGCCTGGAGGACGGCTCGTGAAAAACTGTTTTTT. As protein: CAWRTAREKLFF.

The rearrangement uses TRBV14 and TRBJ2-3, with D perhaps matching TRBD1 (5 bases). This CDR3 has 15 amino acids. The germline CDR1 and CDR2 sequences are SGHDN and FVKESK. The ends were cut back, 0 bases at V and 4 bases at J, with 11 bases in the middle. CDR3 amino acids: CASSQDRQGSDTQYF. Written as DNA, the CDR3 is TGTGCCAGCAGCCAAGATCGGCAGGGATCAGATACGCAGTATTTT.

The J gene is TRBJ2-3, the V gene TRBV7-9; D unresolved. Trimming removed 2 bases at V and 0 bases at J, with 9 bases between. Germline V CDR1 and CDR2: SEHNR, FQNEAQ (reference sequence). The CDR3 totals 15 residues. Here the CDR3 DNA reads TGTGCCAGCAGCTTAAAACGGCAAAGCACAGATACGCAGTATTTT. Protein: CASSLKRQSTDTQYF.

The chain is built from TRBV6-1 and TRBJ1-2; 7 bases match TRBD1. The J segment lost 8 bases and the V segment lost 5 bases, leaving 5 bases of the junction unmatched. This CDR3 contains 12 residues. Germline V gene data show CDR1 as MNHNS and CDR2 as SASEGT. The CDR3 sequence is CASSQDRVGYTF. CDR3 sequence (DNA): TGTGCCAGCAGTCAAGACAGGGTGGGCTACACCTTC.

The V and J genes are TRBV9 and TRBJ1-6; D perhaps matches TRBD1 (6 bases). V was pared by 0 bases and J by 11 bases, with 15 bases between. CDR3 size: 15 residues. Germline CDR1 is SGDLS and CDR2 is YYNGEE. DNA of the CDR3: TGTGCCAGCAGCGTAGCTGCAGGGGCAGGGGCACCCCTCCACTTT. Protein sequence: CASSVAAGAGAPLHF.

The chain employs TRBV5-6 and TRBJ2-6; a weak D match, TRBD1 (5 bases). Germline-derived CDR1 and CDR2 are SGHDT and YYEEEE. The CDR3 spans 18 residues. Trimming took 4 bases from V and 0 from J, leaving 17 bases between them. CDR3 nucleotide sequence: TGTGCCAGCAGCCCCTCTCAGGGTAGGACCTCTGGGGCCAACGTCCTGACTTTC. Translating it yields CASSPSQGRTSGANVLTF.

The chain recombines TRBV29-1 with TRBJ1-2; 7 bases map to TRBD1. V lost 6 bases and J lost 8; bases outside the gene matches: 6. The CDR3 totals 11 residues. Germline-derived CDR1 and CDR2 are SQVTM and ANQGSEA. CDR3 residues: CSVMTGTGYTF. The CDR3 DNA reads TGCAGCGTGATGACAGGGACGGGCTACACCTTC.

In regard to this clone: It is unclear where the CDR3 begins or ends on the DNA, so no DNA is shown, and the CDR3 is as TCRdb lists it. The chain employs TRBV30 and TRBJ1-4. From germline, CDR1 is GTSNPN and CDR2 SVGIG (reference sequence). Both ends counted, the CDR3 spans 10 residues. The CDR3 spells CALYHKNCFF.

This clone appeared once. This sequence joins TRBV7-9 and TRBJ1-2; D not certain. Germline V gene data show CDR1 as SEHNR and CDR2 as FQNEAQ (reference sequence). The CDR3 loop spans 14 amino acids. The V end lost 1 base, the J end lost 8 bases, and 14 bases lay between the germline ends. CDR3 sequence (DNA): TGTGCCAGCAGCTTAGAGCAGAGGACCTTGGGCTACACCTTC. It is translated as CASSLEQRTLGYTF.

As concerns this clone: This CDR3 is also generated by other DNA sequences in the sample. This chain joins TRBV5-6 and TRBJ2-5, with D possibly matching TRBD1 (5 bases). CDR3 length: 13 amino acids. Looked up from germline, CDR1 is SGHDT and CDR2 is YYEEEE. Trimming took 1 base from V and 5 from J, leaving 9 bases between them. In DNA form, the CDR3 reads TGTGCCAGCAGCTTGCTAGGGGCCGAGACCCAGTACTTC. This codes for CASSLLGAETQYF.

The CDR3: CAWSVSLGMYEQYF. The CDR3 DNA sequence: TGTGCCTGGAGTGTTAGCCTTGGGATGTACGAGCAGTACTTC. The rearrangement links TRBV30 to TRBJ2-7; no clear D. The V end lost 0 bases, the J end lost 4 bases, and 13 bases lay between the germline ends. There are 14 residues in the CDR3. Germline loops: CDR1 GTSNPN, CDR2 SVGIG (reference sequence).

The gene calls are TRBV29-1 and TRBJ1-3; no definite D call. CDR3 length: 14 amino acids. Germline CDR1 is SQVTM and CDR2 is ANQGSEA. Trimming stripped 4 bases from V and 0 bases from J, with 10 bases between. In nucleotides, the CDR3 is TGCAGCGTTGGCGCAGTGGGCTCTGGAAACACCATATATTTT. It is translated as CSVGAVGSGNTIYF. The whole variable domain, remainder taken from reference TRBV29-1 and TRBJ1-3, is SAVISQKPSRDICQRGTSLTIQCQVDSQVTMMFWYRQQPGQSLTLIATANQGSEATYESGFVIDKFPISRPNLTFSTLTVSNMSPEDSSIYLCSVGAVGSGNTIYFGEGSWLTVV.

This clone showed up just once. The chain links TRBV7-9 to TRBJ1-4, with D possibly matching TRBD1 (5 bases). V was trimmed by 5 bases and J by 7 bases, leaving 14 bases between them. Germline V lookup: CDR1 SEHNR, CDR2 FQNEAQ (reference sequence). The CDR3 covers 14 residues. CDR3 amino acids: CASSQGRQGEKLFF. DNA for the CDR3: TGTGCCAGCAGCCAAGGGCGCCAGGGTGAAAAACTGTTTTTT. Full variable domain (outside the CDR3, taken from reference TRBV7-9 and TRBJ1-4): DTGVSQNPRHKITKRGQNVTFRCDPISEHNRLYWYRQTLGQGPEFLTYFQNEAQLEKSRLLSDRFSAERPKGSFSTLEIQRTEQGDSAMYLCASSQGRQGEKLFFGSGTQLSVL.

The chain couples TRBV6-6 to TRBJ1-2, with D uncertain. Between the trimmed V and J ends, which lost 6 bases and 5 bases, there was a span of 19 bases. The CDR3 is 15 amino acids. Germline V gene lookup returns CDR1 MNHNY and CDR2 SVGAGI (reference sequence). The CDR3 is CASRRTAFMEYGYTF. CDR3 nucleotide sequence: TGTGCCAGCAGACGGACCGCATTTATGGAGTATGGCTACACCTTC.

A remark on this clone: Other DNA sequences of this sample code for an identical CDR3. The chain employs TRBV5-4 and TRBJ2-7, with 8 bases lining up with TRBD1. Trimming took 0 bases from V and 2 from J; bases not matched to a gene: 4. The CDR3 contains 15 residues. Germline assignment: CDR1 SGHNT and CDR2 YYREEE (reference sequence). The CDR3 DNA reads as TGTGCCAGCAGCTTGGTTGGGACAGGAACCTACGAGCAGTACTTC. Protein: CASSLVGTGTYEQYF.